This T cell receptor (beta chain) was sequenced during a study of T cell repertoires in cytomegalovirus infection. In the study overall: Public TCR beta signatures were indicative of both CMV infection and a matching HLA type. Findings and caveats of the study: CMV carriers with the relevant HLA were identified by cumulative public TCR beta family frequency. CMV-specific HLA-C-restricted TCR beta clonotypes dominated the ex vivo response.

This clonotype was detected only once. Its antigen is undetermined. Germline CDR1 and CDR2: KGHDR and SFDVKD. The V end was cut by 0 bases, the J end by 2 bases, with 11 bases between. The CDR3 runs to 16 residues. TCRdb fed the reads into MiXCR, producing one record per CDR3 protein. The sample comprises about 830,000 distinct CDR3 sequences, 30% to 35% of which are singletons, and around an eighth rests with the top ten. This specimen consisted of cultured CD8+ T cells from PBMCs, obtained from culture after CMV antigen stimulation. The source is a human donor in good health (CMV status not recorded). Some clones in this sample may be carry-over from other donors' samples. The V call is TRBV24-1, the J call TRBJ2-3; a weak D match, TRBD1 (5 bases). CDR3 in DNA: TGTGCCACCAGTGATTTGAGATCAGGGCTCACAGATACGCAGTATTTT. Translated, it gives CATSDLRSGLTDTQYF.